This passage covers 24 T cell receptor beta chains from one sample sequenced in a study of blood T cell repertoires in COVID-19. Produced via immunoSEQ multiplex PCR; TCRdb's table is partial and in-frame only. The sample carries some 150,000 clones, 85% to 90% recorded once. Sequencing was done on a sample of peripheral blood. Receptors were obtained from a woman aged 55-70 years with acute or convalescent COVID-19.

The J gene is TRBJ1-6, the V gene TRBV28; TRBD1 agrees at 9 bases. This CDR3 spans 16 amino acids. V was clipped by 4 bases and J by 7 bases; unmatched bases: 8. CDR1 and CDR2 (germline): MDHEN, SYDVKM. The CDR3 here is CASSSPGQGRNSPLHF. The CDR3 nucleotides are TGTGCCAGCAGTTCCCCTGGACAGGGGCGCAATTCACCCCTCCACTTT.

The chain carries TRBV24-1 and TRBJ2-3; TRBD2 matches 11 bases. The germline V gene encodes CDR1 KGHDR and CDR2 SFDVKD. The CDR3 spans 15 residues. V gave up 7 bases and J gave up 1 base; unmatched junction bases: 3. The CDR3 spells CATSATSGGTDTQYF. The DNA for the CDR3 is TGTGCCACCAGCGCGACTAGCGGGGGCACAGATACGCAGTATTTT.

This chain links TRBV5-1 with TRBJ1-3; TRBD1 aligns across 10 bases. Germline values: CDR1 SGHRS, CDR2 YFSETQ. The CDR3 loop spans 14 amino acids. Trimming cost V 7 bases and J 4 bases; bases outside gene matches: 5. The CDR3 reads CASGQGGAGNTIYF. CDR3 in DNA: TGCGCCAGCGGACAGGGGGGTGCCGGAAACACCATATATTTT.

This clone showed up just a few times. V and J are TRBV9 and TRBJ2-2, with 7 bases matching TRBD2. Germline CDR1 is SGDLS and CDR2 is YYNGEE. J lost 0 bases, V lost 4 bases, and 3 bases had no gene match. The CDR3 has 15 residues. The CDR3: CASSLGLANTGELFF. The CDR3 nucleotides are TGTGCCAGCAGCCTCGGACTAGCGAACACCGGGGAGCTGTTTTTT. Full variable domain (missing parts from reference TRBV9 and TRBJ2-2): DSGVTQTPKHLITATGQRVTLRCSPRSGDLSVYWYQQSLDQGLQFLIQYYNGEERAKGNILERFSAQQFPDLHSELNLSSLELGDSALYFCASSLGLANTGELFFGEGSRLTVL.

The chain combines TRBV5-1 with TRBJ2-7; the D is unclear. Trimming shortened V by 5 bases and J by 3 bases, and 6 bases separated the two germline ends. Germline V gene data show CDR1 as SGHRS and CDR2 as YFSETQ. This CDR3 has 11 residues. The CDR3 is CASRSSYEQYF. The CDR3 DNA sequence: TGCGCCAGCAGAAGTAGCTACGAGCAGTACTTC.

This clone came up a few times. V is TRBV4-1 and J is TRBJ1-5; perhaps TRBD1 as D (6 bases). This CDR3 spans 18 amino acids. Germline CDR1 is MGHRA and CDR2 is YSYEKL. V was cut by 0 bases and J by 6 bases, with 21 bases left in between. CDR3 loop: CASSQELGGSGLGQPQHF. CDR3 sequence (DNA): TGCGCCAGCAGCCAAGAGCTAGGGGGATCGGGGCTGGGTCAGCCCCAGCATTTT.

Comment on this clone: The same CDR3 can be traced to other DNA sequences in this sample. The CDR3 sequence is CASSLAGGGQETQYF. The CDR3 DNA is TGTGCCAGCAGCTTAGCTGGCGGGGGCCAAGAGACCCAGTACTTC. The rearrangement links TRBV7-9 to TRBJ2-5, with 7 positions matching TRBD2. The CDR3 spans 15 residues. The V segment lost 0 bases and the J segment 1 base; nucleotides outside the gene matches: 2. Germline V CDR1 and CDR2: SEHNR, FQNEAQ (reference sequence).

This rearrangement joins TRBV27 to TRBJ2-2, with TRBD1 matching 8 bases. J was trimmed by 5 bases and V by 6 bases; bases with no gene match: 5. This CDR3 is 14 amino acids long. CDR1 and CDR2 (germline): MNHEY, SMNVEV (reference sequence). This chain's CDR3 is CASRSGGGTGELFF. The DNA of the CDR3 is TGTGCCAGCAGGTCAGGGGGCGGGACCGGGGAGCTGTTTTTT.

The genes are TRBV27 and TRBJ1-5; 11 bases map to TRBD1. V shed 5 bases, J shed 2 bases, and the junction held 8 bases outside the gene matches. This CDR3 has 17 residues. Germline assignment: CDR1 MNHEY and CDR2 SMNVEV (reference sequence). DNA of the CDR3: TGTGCCAGCAGTCCAGGGACAGGGGGTTATCGCAATCAGCCCCAGCATTTT. Its translation: CASSPGTGGYRNQPQHF.

The chain joins TRBV5-4 to TRBJ2-7, with D possibly matching TRBD2 (5 bases). Trimming took off 0 bases at V and 5 bases at J, with 18 bases between the two ends. The germline CDR1 and CDR2 sequences are SGHNT and YYREEE (reference sequence). The CDR3 is 16 amino acids. The CDR3 nucleotides are TGTGCCAGCAGCTTGGTCTTTTCGCGGACTTTGAACGAGCAGTACTTC. Translation: CASSLVFSRTLNEQYF.

This clone was seen a few times. V gene TRBV30 combines with J gene TRBJ1-2; D remains ambiguous. V shed 0 bases and J shed 1 base, with 18 bases lying between them. The germline gives CDR1 GTSNPN, CDR2 SVGIG (reference sequence). This CDR3 has 17 amino acids. The CDR3 region has the DNA TGTGCCTGGAGTGTAGGATTCTCCGGGAAGCTTAACTATGGCTACACCTTC. Translation: CAWSVGFSGKLNYGYTF.

The chain employs TRBV5-4 and TRBJ2-3, with 9 bases lining up with TRBD2. The CDR3 loop spans 16 amino acids. Germline trimming cut 4 bases from V and 2 bases from J; bases unmatched to any gene: 8. The germline CDR1 and CDR2 sequences are SGHNT and YYREEE (reference sequence). The CDR3: CASSLRVAGDTDTQYF. Written as DNA, the CDR3 is TGTGCCAGCAGCCTCCGGGTAGCGGGGGACACAGATACGCAGTATTTT.

The chain recombines TRBV7-2 with TRBJ1-6; D is uncertain. There are 15 residues in the CDR3. Trimming took off 2 bases at V and 3 bases at J, with 8 bases between the two ends. The germline gives CDR1 SGHTA, CDR2 FQGNSA. CDR3 in amino acids: CASSLQQLYNSPLHF. DNA of the CDR3: TGTGCCAGCAGCTTACAACAGCTCTATAATTCACCCCTCCACTTT.

This chain connects TRBV14 to TRBJ2-7; 12 bases are a match to TRBD2. The V and J ends lost 5 bases and 4 bases, in that order; junction bases with no gene match: 3. Germline CDR1 reads SGHDN; CDR2 reads FVKESK. This CDR3 is 14 amino acids long. The CDR3 loop reads CASSRTSGTYEQYF. The DNA of the CDR3 is TGTGCCAGCAGCAGGACTAGCGGGACTTACGAGCAGTACTTC.

V and J are TRBV28 and TRBJ2-5; 9 bases fit TRBD1. The germline V gene encodes CDR1 MDHEN and CDR2 SYDVKM. V trimming: 11 bases; J trimming: 2 bases; junction bases outside the gene matches: 9. There are 14 residues in the CDR3. The CDR3 here is CALSPGTGQETQYF. The CDR3 DNA is TGTGCCCTCTCCCCTGGGACAGGGCAAGAGACCCAGTACTTC.

The rearrangement links TRBV6-4 to TRBJ2-3, with TRBD2 matching 9 bases. The trim removed 4 bases at V and 5 bases at J, leaving 19 bases unmatched. This CDR3 is 19 amino acids long. CDR1 and CDR2 from the germline V gene are MRHNA and SNTAGT. This chain's CDR3 is CASSALGASGASTRDTQYF. For the CDR3, the DNA is TGTGCCAGCAGTGCCCTTGGGGCTAGCGGGGCCTCGACGAGAGATACGCAGTATTTT.

In this sample, this clone turned up a few times. Since no conserved phenylalanine or tryptophan closes the CDR3, a read error is the likely cause. Because the CDR3's place on the DNA is in doubt, the DNA is left out and the CDR3 is given as listed by TCRdb. The V gene is TRBV4-1, the J gene TRBJ1-5; TRBD1 was called by the table and not checked on the DNA. The CDR3 sequence runs 10 residues, both termini included. Germline CDR1 is MGHRA and CDR2 is YSYEKL. The CDR3 is CASIPLASLV.

The rearrangement links TRBV28 to TRBJ2-6; D ambiguous. Germline values: CDR1 MDHEN, CDR2 SYDVKM. The length of the CDR3 is 13 residues. V was trimmed by 6 bases and J by 1 base, leaving 4 bases between them. The CDR3 spells CASRSSGANVLTF. CDR3 coding DNA: TGTGCCAGCAGGTCGTCTGGGGCCAACGTCCTGACTTTC.

J is TRBJ2-6 and V is TRBV11-1; possibly TRBD2 for D (5 bases). The CDR3 is made up of 16 amino acids. The ends were cut back, 1 base at V and 2 bases at J, with 9 bases in the middle. Germline CDR1 reads SGHAT; CDR2 reads FQDESV (reference sequence). The CDR3 is CASSLGPGTGANVLTF. In nucleotides, the CDR3 is TGTGCCAGCAGCTTAGGGCCCGGGACTGGGGCCAACGTCCTGACTTTC.

This chain uses TRBV5-4 with TRBJ2-7; D gene ambiguous. This CDR3 region has 14 residues. CDR1 is SGHNT, CDR2 YYREEE, per germline (reference sequence). Trimming left V 0 bases short and J 4 bases short, with 11 bases between. The CDR3 nucleotides are TGTGCCAGCAGCTTGGAGCTAGAAGCGTACGAGCAGTACTTC. It yields the protein CASSLELEAYEQYF.

This chain uses TRBV9 with TRBJ1-6; D is undetermined. The CDR3 runs to 13 residues. Trimming took off 2 bases at V and 10 bases at J, with 10 bases between the two ends. CDR1 is SGDLS, CDR2 YYNGEE, per germline. The chain's CDR3 is CASSVEGNSPLHF. DNA for the CDR3: TGTGCCAGCAGCGTCGAGGGAAACTCACCCCTCCACTTT.

The V gene is TRBV19, the J gene TRBJ1-3, with 10 bases that match TRBD1. The V and J ends lost 4 bases and 3 bases, in that order; junction bases with no gene match: 6. The CDR3 contains 16 residues. Germline CDR1 and CDR2: LNHDA and SQIVND (reference sequence). CDR3 protein: CASSNIDRGLGNTIYF. CDR3 bases: TGTGCCAGTAGTAATATCGACAGGGGGCTTGGAAACACCATATATTTT.

The gene calls are TRBV5-5 and TRBJ2-2; 7 bases are a match to TRBD1. V was clipped by 0 bases and J by 6 bases; unmatched bases: 8. Germline V gene sequence: CDR1 SGHKS, CDR2 YYEKEE (reference sequence). This CDR3 has 16 residues. CDR3 DNA: TGTGCCAGCAGCTTGGGACAGGGTTTTGGGCCCGGGGAGCTGTTTTTT. Protein product: CASSLGQGFGPGELFF.

This chain joins TRBV5-6 and TRBJ1-1; the D gene is possibly TRBD1 (6 bases). V shed 2 bases and J shed 5 bases, with 13 bases lying between them. From germline, CDR1 is SGHDT and CDR2 YYEEEE. The CDR3 runs 14 residues. The CDR3 is CASSLLTGDTEAFF. The CDR3 DNA sequence: TGTGCCAGCAGCTTACTGACAGGAGATACTGAAGCTTTCTTT.